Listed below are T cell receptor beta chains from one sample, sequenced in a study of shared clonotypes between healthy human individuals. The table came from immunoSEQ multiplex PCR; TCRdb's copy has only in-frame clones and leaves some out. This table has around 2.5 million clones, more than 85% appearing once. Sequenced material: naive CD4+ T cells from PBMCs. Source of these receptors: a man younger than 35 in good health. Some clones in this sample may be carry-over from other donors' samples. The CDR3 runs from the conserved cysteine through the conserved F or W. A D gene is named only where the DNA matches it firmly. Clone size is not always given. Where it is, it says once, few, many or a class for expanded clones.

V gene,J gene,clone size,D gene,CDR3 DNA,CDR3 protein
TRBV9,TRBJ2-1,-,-,TGTGCCAGCAGCGTTGGGGGCGGGGATGAGCAGTTCTTC,CASSVGGGDEQFF
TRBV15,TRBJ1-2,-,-,TGTGCCACCAGCAGAGACGGGGATTCCTATGGCTACACCTTC,CATSRDGDSYGYTF
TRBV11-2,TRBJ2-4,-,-,TGTGCCAGCAGCTTAAACAGGGTGGGGATGGTGTACTTC,CASSLNRVGMVYF
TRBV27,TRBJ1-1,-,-,TGTGCCAGCAGTTTATCGATTCTCTCTCTGGTAAATGAAGCTTTCTTT,CASSLSILSLVNEAFF
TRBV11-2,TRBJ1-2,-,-,TGTGCCAGCAGCTTAAATCAGGCACAGGGAGGCTACACCTTC,CASSLNQAQGGYTF
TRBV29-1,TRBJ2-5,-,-,TGCAGCGGCACCGACCCCCAAGAGACCCAGTACTTC,CSGTDPQETQYF
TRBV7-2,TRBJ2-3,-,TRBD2,TGTGCCAGCAGCCGCTTTCGTAGCGGGAACACAGATACGCAGTATTTT,CASSRFRSGNTDTQYF
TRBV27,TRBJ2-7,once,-,TGTGCCAGCAGTTTAATGGGACTCCACCTTTCTCTGTACTTC,CASSLMGLHLSLYF
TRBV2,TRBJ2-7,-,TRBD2,TGTGCCAGCAGGAGACTAGCGGGGAACGTCTACGAGCAGTACTTC,CASRRLAGNVYEQYF
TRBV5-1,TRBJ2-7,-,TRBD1,TGCGCCAGCAGCGGGGACAGGGTAACCTACGAGCAGTACTTC,CASSGDRVTYEQYF
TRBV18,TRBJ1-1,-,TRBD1,TGTGCCAGCTCACAGACGACAGGGGGCACTGAAGCTTTCTTT,CASSQTTGGTEAFF
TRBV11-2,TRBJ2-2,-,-,TGTGCCAGCAGCTTAGATTTTAGTCTCACCGGGGAGCTGTTTTTT,CASSLDFSLTGELFF
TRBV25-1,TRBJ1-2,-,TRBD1,TGTGCCAGCAGTGATCCTCGGACAGGGAATGGCTACACCTTC,CASSDPRTGNGYTF
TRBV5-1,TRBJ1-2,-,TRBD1,TGCGCCAGCAGCCGTCCCGGGACAGGATACTATGGCTACACCTTC,CASSRPGTGYYGYTF
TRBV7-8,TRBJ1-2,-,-,TGTGCCAGCAGCTTAGGGGGGGCTTACTATGGCTACACCTTC,CASSLGGAYYGYTF
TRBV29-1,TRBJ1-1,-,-,TGCAGCGGTATGGGAGCAGGGAACACTGAAGCTTTCTTT,CSGMGAGNTEAFF
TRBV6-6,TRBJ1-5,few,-,TGTGCCAGCACCCAGGACTACAATCAGCCCCAGCATTTT,CASTQDYNQPQHF
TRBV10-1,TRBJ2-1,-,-,TGCGCCAGCAGCCCTAGTCCTAGAGGCTCTGGGGAAAATGAGCAGTTCTTC,CASSPSPRGSGENEQFF
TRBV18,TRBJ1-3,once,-,TGTGCCAGCTCACCACCGAACGGCTTCTCTGGAAACACCATATATTTT,CASSPPNGFSGNTIYF
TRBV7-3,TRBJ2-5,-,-,TGTGCCAGCAGACAGGGACCCGCCGGAGCCCAGTACTTC,CASRQGPAGAQYF
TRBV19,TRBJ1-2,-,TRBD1,TGTGCCAGTAGTACCACGGACAGGTACTATGGCTACACCTTC,CASSTTDRYYGYTF
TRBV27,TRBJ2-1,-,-,TGTGCCAGCAGTTTACTTGCGGGTGCGTACTACAATGAGCAGTTCTTC,CASSLLAGAYYNEQFF
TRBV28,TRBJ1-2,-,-,TGTGCCAGCGGATCCAGGGTGAACTATGGCTACACCTTC,CASGSRVNYGYTF
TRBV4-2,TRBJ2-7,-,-,TGTGCCAGCAGCCAAGGGACAGACTACGAGCAGTACTTC,CASSQGTDYEQYF
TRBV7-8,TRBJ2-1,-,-,TGTGCCAGCAGACCTCAAGCGGAGAACAATGAGCAGTTCTTC,CASRPQAENNEQFF
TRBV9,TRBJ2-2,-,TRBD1,TGTGCCAGCAGCGCTGGGGACAGGGAGGCCGGGGAGCTGTTTTTT,CASSAGDREAGELFF
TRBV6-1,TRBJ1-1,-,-,TGTGCCAGCAGTGAGCTTCCGGAAACTGAAGCTTTCTTT,CASSELPETEAFF
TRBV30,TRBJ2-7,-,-,TGTGCCTGGAGGGGATACCCAGGGGACCCCTCCTACGAGCAGTACTTC,CAWRGYPGDPSYEQYF
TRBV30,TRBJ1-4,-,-,TGTGCCTGGGGGTGGCAGGGAAATGAAAAACTGTTTTTT,CAWGWQGNEKLFF
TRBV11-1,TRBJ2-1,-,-,TGTGCCAGCGGGGAACAGTCGTACAATGAGCAGTTCTTC,CASGEQSYNEQFF
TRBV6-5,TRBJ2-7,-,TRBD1,TGTGCCAGCAGCCGACAGGGGGACTCCTACGAGCAGTACTTC,CASSRQGDSYEQYF
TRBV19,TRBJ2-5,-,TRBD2,TGTGCCAGTAGTAAGTGGGAGGGCATAAAGACCCAGTACTTC,CASSKWEGIKTQYF
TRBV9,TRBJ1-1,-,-,TGTGCCAGCAGCCCAGACCGCACTGAAGCTTTCTTT,CASSPDRTEAFF
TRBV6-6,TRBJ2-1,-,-,TGTGCCAGCACCCCAGCGGAGGGGCTGGTAAATGAGCAGTTCTTC,CASTPAEGLVNEQFF
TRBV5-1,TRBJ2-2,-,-,TGCGCCAGCAGCTTGGAACCTGGGACGGCGAACACCGGGGAGCTGTTTTTT,CASSLEPGTANTGELFF
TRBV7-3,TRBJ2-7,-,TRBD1,TGTGCCAGCAGCGTTACAGGGGGCTATACCTACGAGCAGTACTTC,CASSVTGGYTYEQYF
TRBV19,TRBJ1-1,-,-,TGTGCCAGTAGATCGGCGGCTGGCACTGAAGCTTTCTTT,CASRSAAGTEAFF
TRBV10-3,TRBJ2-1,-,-,TGTGCCATCAGTGAGTCGAGCGATGAGCAGTTCTTC,CAISESSDEQFF
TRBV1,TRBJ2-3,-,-,TGCACCAGCAGCGCGGATAGCACAGATACGCAGTATTTT,CTSSADSTDTQYF
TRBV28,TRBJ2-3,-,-,TGTGCCAGCAGTTCGCAAGGCGGCACAGATACGCAGTATTTT,CASSSQGGTDTQYF
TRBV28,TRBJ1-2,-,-,TGTGCCAGCAGTTTATTTGACAGGAATAGTTATGGCTACACCTTC,CASSLFDRNSYGYTF
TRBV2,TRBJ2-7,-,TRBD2,TGTGCCAGCTGCTCCGGGACTAGCGGGCCCTACGAGCAGTACTTC,CASCSGTSGPYEQYF
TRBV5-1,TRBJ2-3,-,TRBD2,TGCGCCAGCGTCCCCCTAGCGGGGACAGATACGCAGTATTTT,CASVPLAGTDTQYF
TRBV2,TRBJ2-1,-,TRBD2,TGTGCCAGCAGTTTCCAAAGCGGGAGTTACAATGAGCAGTTCTTC,CASSFQSGSYNEQFF
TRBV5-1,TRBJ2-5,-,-,TGCGCCAGCAGCTTGGCGCGTCCGGGGTTGGAGACCCAGTACTTC,CASSLARPGLETQYF
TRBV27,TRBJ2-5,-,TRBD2,TGTGCCAGCACAACATGGCGGGAGAAGGAGACCCAGTACTTC,CASTTWREKETQYF
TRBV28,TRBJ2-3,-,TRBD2,TGTGCCAGCAGTTTATTATTAGCGGGTAGCGGGAACACAGATACGCAGTATTTT,CASSLLLAGSGNTDTQYF
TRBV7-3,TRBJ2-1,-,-,TGTGCCAGCAGCAAGGGGCTATACAATGAGCAGTTCTTC,CASSKGLYNEQFF
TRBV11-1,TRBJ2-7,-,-,TGTGCCAGCAGCCTCGGGCGACCGGAGGGGCACGAGCAGTACTTC,CASSLGRPEGHEQYF